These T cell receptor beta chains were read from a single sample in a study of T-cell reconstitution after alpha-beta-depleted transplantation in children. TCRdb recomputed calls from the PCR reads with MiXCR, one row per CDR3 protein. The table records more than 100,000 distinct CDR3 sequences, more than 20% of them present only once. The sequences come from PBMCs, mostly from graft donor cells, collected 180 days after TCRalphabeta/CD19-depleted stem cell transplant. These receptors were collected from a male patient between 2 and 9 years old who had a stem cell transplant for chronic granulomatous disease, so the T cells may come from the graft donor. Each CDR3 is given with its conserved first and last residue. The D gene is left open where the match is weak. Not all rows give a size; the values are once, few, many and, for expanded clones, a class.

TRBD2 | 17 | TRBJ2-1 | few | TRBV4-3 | CASSQGFQAGGNNEQFF | TGCGCCAGCAGCCAAGGATTTCAAGCGGGGGGTAACAATGAGCAGTTCTTC
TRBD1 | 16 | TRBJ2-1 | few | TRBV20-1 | CSARDLGRGLVNEQFF | TGCAGTGCTAGAGATCTCGGCAGGGGGCTCGTAAATGAGCAGTTCTTC
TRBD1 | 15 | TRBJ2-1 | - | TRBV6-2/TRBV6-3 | CASKGDRYSYNEQFF | TGTGCCAGCAAAGGGGACAGATACTCCTACAATGAGCAGTTCTTC
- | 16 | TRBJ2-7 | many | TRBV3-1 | CASSQEGETGSYEQYF | TGTGCCAGCAGCCAAGAGGGGGAGACTGGCTCCTACGAGCAGTACTTC
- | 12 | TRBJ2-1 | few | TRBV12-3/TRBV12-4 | CASSQHPNEQFF | TGTGCCAGCAGTCAACACCCTAATGAGCAGTTCTTC
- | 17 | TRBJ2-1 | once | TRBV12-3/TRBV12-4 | CASSFGAEYSSYNEQFF | TGTGCCAGCAGTTTCGGGGCGGAGTACAGCTCCTACAATGAGCAGTTCTTC
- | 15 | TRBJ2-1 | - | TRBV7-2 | CASSFEARVHNEQFF | TGTGCCAGCAGCTTTGAGGCTCGAGTCCACAATGAGCAGTTCTTC
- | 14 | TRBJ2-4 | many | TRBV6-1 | CASTPRWDLNIQYF | TGTGCCAGCACCCCTCGATGGGACTTAAACATTCAGTACTTC
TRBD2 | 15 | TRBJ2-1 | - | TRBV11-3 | CASSVREGEVNEQFF | TGTGCCAGCAGCGTGCGGGAGGGCGAGGTTAATGAGCAGTTCTTC
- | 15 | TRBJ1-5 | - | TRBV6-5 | CASSLDGLSNQPQHF | TGTGCCAGCAGTTTGGACGGTCTTAGCAATCAGCCCCAGCATTTT
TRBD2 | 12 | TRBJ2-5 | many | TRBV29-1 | CSGSGRFETQYF | TGCAGCGGTAGCGGGAGGTTCGAGACCCAGTACTTC
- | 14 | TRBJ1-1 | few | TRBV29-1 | CSVLGTAGNTEAFF | TGCAGCGTTCTAGGGACGGCGGGGAACACTGAAGCTTTCTTT
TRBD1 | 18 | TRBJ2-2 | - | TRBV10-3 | CAISESPSGTGLSGELFF | TGTGCCATCAGTGAGTCACCGTCGGGGACAGGGTTGAGCGGGGAGCTGTTTTTT
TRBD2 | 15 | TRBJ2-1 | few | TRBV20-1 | CSAGGREVSYNEQFF | TGCAGTGCTGGGGGGCGGGAGGTATCCTACAATGAGCAGTTCTTC
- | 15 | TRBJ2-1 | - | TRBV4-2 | CASTFSQGSYNEQFF | TGTGCCAGCACCTTTTCACAGGGATCCTACAATGAGCAGTTCTTC
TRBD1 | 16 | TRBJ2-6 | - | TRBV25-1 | CASADRGLSGANVLTF | TGTGCCAGCGCGGACAGGGGCCTATCTGGGGCCAACGTCCTGACTTTC
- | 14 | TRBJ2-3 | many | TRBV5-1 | CASSLVAGTDTQYF | TGCGCCAGCAGCTTGGTGGCGGGCACAGATACGCAGTATTTT
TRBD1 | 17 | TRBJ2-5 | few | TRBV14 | CASSQGLIQGAAETQYF | TGTGCCAGCAGCCAGGGACTGATACAGGGGGCTGCAGAGACCCAGTACTTC
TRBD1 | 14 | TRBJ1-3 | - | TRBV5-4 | CASSSGQGVNTIYF | TGTGCCAGCAGCTCGGGACAGGGTGTAAACACCATATATTTT
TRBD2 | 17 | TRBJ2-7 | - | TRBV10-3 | CAISEYGTSGGAHEQYF | TGTGCCATCAGTGAGTACGGGACTAGCGGGGGGGCCCACGAGCAGTACTTC
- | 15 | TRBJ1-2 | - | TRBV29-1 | CSVGGGGRVDYGYTF | TGCAGCGTTGGAGGGGGAGGGAGGGTCGACTATGGCTACACCTTC
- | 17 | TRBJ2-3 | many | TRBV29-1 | CSVEDLLGAGGADTQYF | TGCAGCGTTGAAGATCTTCTGGGGGCCGGGGGAGCAGATACGCAGTATTTT
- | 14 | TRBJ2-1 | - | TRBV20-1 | CSAPWRGAYNEQFF | TGCAGTGCCCCGTGGAGGGGGGCTTACAATGAGCAGTTCTTC
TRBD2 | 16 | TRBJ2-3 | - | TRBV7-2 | CASSLIAGVFPDTQYF | TGTGCCAGCAGCTTAATAGCGGGGGTATTTCCAGATACGCAGTATTTT
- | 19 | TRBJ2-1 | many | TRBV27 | CASSLVWSNRDPRRGEQFF | TGTGCCAGCAGTTTAGTCTGGTCGAACCGGGACCCGCGCCGTGGCGAGCAGTTCTTC
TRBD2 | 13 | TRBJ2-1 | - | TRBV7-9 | CASRAGGEDEQFF | TGTGCCAGCAGGGCGGGAGGAGAAGATGAGCAGTTCTTC
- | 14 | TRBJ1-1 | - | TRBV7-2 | CASSLGGEWTEAFF | TGTGCCAGCAGCTTAGGAGGGGAATGGACTGAAGCTTTCTTT